Below, 14 T cell receptor beta chains from the same sample are listed, as sequenced in a study of a mutant IDH1 vaccine in newly diagnosed glioma. TCRdb's copy holds only in-frame clones and misses some; the assay was immunoSEQ multiplex PCR. The sample has roughly 38,000 clones, around 78% seen once. Time point described: week 23, last vaccination. In the vaccine, a single dose held 300 ug of the mutant IDH1 20-mer peptide, along with topical imiquimod. Their cognate antigens are unknown. This sample comprised PBMCs, obtained from a glioma patient whose treatment included an IDH1 peptide vaccine. These receptors all come from a woman in her forties with glioma. Some clones in this sample may be carry-over from other donors' samples.

By sample fraction, this clone is medium-sized. The gene calls are TRBV13 and TRBJ2-7, with a weak D call TRBD1 (7 bases). Germline V lookup: CDR1 PRHDT, CDR2 FYEKMQ (reference sequence). This CDR3 contains 14 residues. V was shortened by 5 bases and J by 3 bases, with 14 bases between the two germline ends. Here the CDR3 DNA reads TGTGCCAGCAGCGGAGGGACAGCGGACTACGAGCAGTACTTC. Translating gives CASSGGTADYEQYF.

This chain joins TRBV5-1 and TRBJ2-3; a possible D gene is TRBD2 (6 bases). CDR3 length: 14 residues. Trimming shortened V by 0 bases and J by 2 bases, and 7 bases separated the two germline ends. Germline values: CDR1 SGHRS, CDR2 YFSETQ. CDR3 sequence: CASSLGRDTDTQYF. The CDR3 DNA reads as TGCGCCAGCAGCTTGGGGAGGGACACAGATACGCAGTATTTT.

This chain uses TRBV19 with TRBJ1-5, with D perhaps TRBD1 (6 bases). The V end lost 3 bases, the J end lost 9 bases, and 21 bases lay between the germline ends. Per germline, CDR1 LNHDA and CDR2 SQIVND (reference sequence). This CDR3 comprises 16 residues. The CDR3 DNA reads as TGTGCCAGTAGTATCCCACCCGGCAGGGGTGGCCGGCCCCAGCATTTT. Protein product: CASSIPPGRGGRPQHF.

This clone has a single count. This sequence joins TRBV5-1 and TRBJ1-6; 7 bases align to TRBD1. J was trimmed by 5 bases and V by 0 bases; bases with no gene match: 2. Germline V gene lookup returns CDR1 SGHRS and CDR2 YFSETQ. The CDR3 runs 15 residues. CDR3 sequence: CASSLGQGNNSPLHF. The DNA for the CDR3 is TGCGCCAGCAGCTTGGGACAGGGCAATAATTCACCCCTCCACTTT. The full variable domain, in which reference TRBV5-1 and TRBJ1-6 provide the parts outside the CDR3, is KAGVTQTPRYLIKTRGQQVTLSCSPISGHRSVSWYQQTPGQGLQFLFEYFSETQRNKGNFPGRFSGRQFSNSRSEMNVSTLELGDSALYLCASSLGQGNNSPLHFGNGTRLTVT.

The CDR3 DNA follows: TGCAGCGTCCGGGTCCTGCGGGGGGGCGAGCAGTTCTTC. Translating gives CSVRVLRGGEQFF. V and J are TRBV29-1 and TRBJ2-1, with 9 bases lining up with TRBD2. CDR1 is SQVTM and CDR2 is ANQGSEA in the germline V gene. The CDR3 is 13 amino acids. The V and J ends lost 6 bases and 10 bases, in that order; junction bases with no gene match: 10.

The gene calls are TRBV28 and TRBJ2-6, with D maybe TRBD1 (5 bases). V lost 5 bases and J lost 0, with 20 bases in between. CDR3 size: 19 residues. Germline-derived CDR1 and CDR2 are MDHEN and SYDVKM. The CDR3 loop is CASSAKTGPLSSGANVLTF. CDR3 bases: TGTGCCAGCAGTGCCAAAACAGGCCCCCTCAGCTCTGGGGCCAACGTCCTGACTTTC.

This clone appeared a few times. V gene TRBV18 combines with J gene TRBJ1-2; TRBD1 aligns across 9 bases. With V trimmed by 6 bases and J by 5 bases, 4 bases remained unmatched. The CDR3 runs to 13 residues. Germline assignment: CDR1 KGHSH and CDR2 LQKENI. The CDR3 is CASSPDRGYGYTF. The DNA for the CDR3 is TGTGCCAGCTCTCCCGACAGGGGGTATGGCTACACCTTC.

J is TRBJ1-1 and V is TRBV25-1, with a possible D match to TRBD1 (5 bases). The germline V gene has CDR1 MGHDK and CDR2 SYGVNS. The V and J ends lost 4 bases and 3 bases respectively, with 12 bases between them. The length of the CDR3 is 14 residues. The DNA for the CDR3 is TGTGCCAGCAGTGCTGGGGGAGGGTACACTGAAGCTTTCTTT. It codes for CASSAGGGYTEAFF.

The V and J genes are TRBV2 and TRBJ2-7, with D unresolved. Looked up from germline, CDR1 is SNHLY and CDR2 is FYNNEI. V was trimmed by 5 bases and J by 7 bases, leaving 6 bases between them. This CDR3 region has 10 residues. The CDR3, as DNA: TGTGCCAGCAGTACTCGGGAGCAGTACTTC. Translating gives CASSTREQYF.

CDR3: CASSLTESGRTKQYF. The DNA of the CDR3 is TGTGCCAGCAGTTTAACAGAGTCAGGTCGTACGAAGCAGTACTTC. The chain couples TRBV2 to TRBJ2-7, with D unclear. There are 15 residues in the CDR3. CDR1 and CDR2 from the germline V gene are SNHLY and FYNNEI. The V and J ends lost 5 bases and 8 bases respectively, with 22 bases between them.

This clone has just one count. The chain has TRBV2 and TRBJ2-2, with D possibly TRBD1 on 5 matching bases. The CDR3 totals 14 residues. CDR1 and CDR2 (germline): SNHLY, FYNNEI. The V end was cut by 6 bases, the J end by 0 bases, with 8 bases between. CDR3 nucleotides: TGTGCCAGCAGATTACAGGCGAACACCGGGGAGCTGTTTTTT. Encoded protein: CASRLQANTGELFF.

V and J are TRBV5-5 and TRBJ2-3, with TRBD2 matching over 8 bases. V lost 3 bases, J lost 0 bases, and 3 bases stayed unmatched. CDR1 and CDR2 from the germline V gene are SGHKS and YYEKEE (reference sequence). The CDR3 runs to 15 residues. The CDR3, as DNA: TGTGCCAGCAGCTCACTAGCGGCTAGCACAGATACGCAGTATTTT. Amino acid sequence: CASSSLAASTDTQYF.

This sequence joins TRBV11-2 and TRBJ2-3; no clear D. CDR1 is SGHAT and CDR2 is FQNNGV in the germline V gene. V lost 7 bases, J lost 5 bases, and 10 bases lay in between. The CDR3 covers 12 residues. CDR3 coding DNA: TGTGCCAGCACCCTTTCGGGAGATACGCAGTATTTT. This gives the protein CASTLSGDTQYF.

This chain uses TRBV5-4 with TRBJ2-7, with D possibly TRBD2 on 6 matching bases. The CDR3 is 14 amino acids. Looked up from germline, CDR1 is SGHNT and CDR2 is YYREEE (reference sequence). Trimming pared 0 bases from V and 3 bases from J, leaving 10 bases between. CDR3 protein: CASSLGNGGYEQYF. The CDR3 nucleotides read TGTGCCAGCAGCTTGGGAAACGGGGGCTACGAGCAGTACTTC.